The 14 T cell receptor beta chains below come from one sample, sequenced in a study of response to subunit inactivated influenza vaccine. TCRdb reprocessed the RT-PCR reads with MiXCR, giving one entry per CDR3 protein. The table shows 490,000 or so distinct CDR3 sequences, with 7.6% occurring only once. The sample consisted of PBMCs from blood, taken less than 30 months after vaccination. Receptor source: a man aged 45 to 70 who received an inactivated influenza vaccine.

The chain joins TRBV4-2 to TRBJ2-1; D not resolved. Trimming stripped 0 bases from V and 4 bases from J, with 10 bases between. Germline V gene lookup returns CDR1 LGHNA and CDR2 YNFKEQ. The CDR3 has 15 amino acids. DNA for the CDR3: TGTGCCAGCAGCCAAGATTGGATAACTTACAATGAGCAGTTCTTC. Its protein product is CASSQDWITYNEQFF.

This clonotype has at least ten counts. The V and J genes are TRBV7-6 and TRBJ2-1; D assignment may be TRBD1 or TRBD2 (5 bases each). V lost 1 base, J lost 8 bases, and 12 bases lay in between. CDR1 and CDR2 from the germline V gene are SGHVS and FNYEAQ. The CDR3 consists of 14 residues. CDR3 DNA: TGTGCCAGCAGCTTAGGGGGGTCCTGGGATGAGCAGTTCTTC. Protein product: CASSLGGSWDEQFF.

This clonotype was detected many times. The genes are TRBV25-1 and TRBJ2-1; 13 bases line up with TRBD2. This CDR3 is 16 amino acids long. Germline V gene sequence: CDR1 MGHDK, CDR2 SYGVNS. J lost 10 bases, V lost 3 bases, and 9 bases had no gene match. The CDR3 is CASSDLTSGRALEQFF. CDR3 sequence (DNA): TGTGCCAGCAGTGACCTCACTAGCGGGAGGGCCCTCGAGCAGTTCTTC.

This clonotype was seen many times. V and J are TRBV5-6 and TRBJ2-2; TRBD1 matches 7 bases. This CDR3 contains 15 residues. CDR1 is SGHDT, CDR2 YYEEEE, per germline. The junction had 3 bases not matched to a gene; V was cut back by 4 bases and J by 0 bases. The CDR3 region is CASSRDRTNTGELFF. CDR3 bases: TGTGCCAGCAGCAGGGACAGAACGAACACCGGGGAGCTGTTTTTT.

This chain joins TRBV12-3 or TRBV12-4 and TRBJ2-2; perhaps TRBD1 as D (5 bases). Trimming removed 2 bases from V and 2 bases from J, with 9 bases in between. The CDR3 length is 15 residues. Here the CDR3 DNA reads TGTGCCAGCAGTTTACGCAGGGCAAACACCGGGGAGCTGTTTTTT. It encodes CASSLRRANTGELFF.

This clonotype was seen more than once but under ten times. This chain links TRBV28 with TRBJ2-5; D call uncertain. From germline, CDR1 is MDHEN and CDR2 SYDVKM. The CDR3 runs 12 residues. The V gene lost 1 base and the J gene lost 6 bases, with 6 bases spanning the gap. This chain's CDR3 is CASSLSTQTQYF. The CDR3, as DNA: TGTGCCAGCAGTTTATCCACCCAGACCCAGTACTTC.

This clonotype was counted a few times. The rearrangement links TRBV15 to TRBJ1-5, with D hard to call. Germline V gene lookup returns CDR1 LNHNV and CDR2 YYDKDF (reference sequence). Trimming took off 4 bases at V and 9 bases at J, with 13 bases between the two ends. The CDR3 is 13 amino acids. CDR3 protein: CATSKDGGGPQHF. In nucleotides, the CDR3 is TGTGCCACCAGCAAGGACGGTGGAGGGCCCCAGCATTTT.

The table lists this clonotype with a few counts. The chain links TRBV14 to TRBJ2-5; 8 bases match TRBD2. The CDR3 is 16 amino acids. Germline V CDR1 and CDR2: SGHDN, FVKESK. J was trimmed by 2 bases and V by 1 base; bases with no gene match: 6. The CDR3 DNA follows: TGTGCCAGCAGCCAAGTTTTTGGCGGGAGGCAAGAGACCCAGTACTTC. It yields the protein CASSQVFGGRQETQYF.

The CDR3 DNA sequence: TGCGCCAGCAGGACTAGCGGGGACAACAATGAGCAGTTCTTC. Protein: CASRTSGDNNEQFF. J is TRBJ2-1 and V is TRBV5-1; TRBD2 aligns across 11 bases. Looked up from germline, CDR1 is SGHRS and CDR2 is YFSETQ. CDR3 length: 14 residues. V gave up 5 bases and J gave up 5 bases; unmatched junction bases: 3.

In its sample, this clonotype was seen a few times. The V call is TRBV4-1, the J call TRBJ2-7; 9 bases map to TRBD1. J gave up 3 bases and V 3 bases, and 6 bases lay outside the gene matches. This CDR3 has 15 amino acids. Germline V gene lookup returns CDR1 MGHRA and CDR2 YSYEKL. CDR3 in DNA: TGCGCCAGCAGCCAGACCGGGACAGGGAACTACGAGCAGTACTTC. This sequence encodes CASSQTGTGNYEQYF.

V gene TRBV5-1 combines with J gene TRBJ2-3; 7 nucleotides line up with TRBD2. V lost 8 bases to trimming and J lost 3 bases; unmatched junction nucleotides: 12. CDR3 length: 15 residues. Germline V CDR1 and CDR2: SGHRS, YFSETQ. DNA for the CDR3: TGCGCCAGTTGCAGTGTCGGGGGGAGGACAGATACGCAGTATTTT. Translation: CASCSVGGRTDTQYF.

In this sample, this clonotype turned up a few times. V and J are TRBV6-1 and TRBJ2-1, with 10 bases aligning to TRBD2. The CDR3 loop spans 15 amino acids. CDR1 MNHNS and CDR2 SASEGT come from the germline V gene. Losses at the gene ends were 6 bases for V and 5 bases for J; bases not matched to a gene: 7. Here the CDR3 reads CASRVAGGGHNEQFF. For the CDR3, the DNA is TGTGCCAGCAGGGTAGCGGGAGGTGGCCACAATGAGCAGTTCTTC.

This clonotype occurred a few times. This chain uses TRBV28 with TRBJ1-1, with 7 bases that match TRBD1. The CDR3 runs 14 residues. Germline CDR1 MDHEN, CDR2 SYDVKM. Germline trimming cut 10 bases from V and 5 bases from J; bases unmatched to any gene: 13. The CDR3 reads CATKSWAGGTEAFF. CDR3 DNA sequence: TGTGCCACTAAGAGTTGGGCAGGGGGGACTGAAGCTTTCTTT.

This clonotype was detected a few times. CDR3 sequence: CASSLVNRLFYGYTF. CDR3 DNA: TGTGCCAGCAGCTTGGTCAATAGGCTTTTCTATGGCTACACCTTC. The chain employs TRBV5-5 and TRBJ1-2; no definite D call. The V and J ends lost 0 bases and 4 bases respectively, with 13 bases between them. This CDR3 comprises 15 residues. Looked up from germline, CDR1 is SGHKS and CDR2 is YYEKEE (reference sequence).